A selection of T cell receptor beta chains follows, all from one sample in a study of blood T cell repertoires in COVID-19. The data were produced by immunoSEQ multiplex PCR, yet TCRdb's version contains in-frame clones alone and is incomplete. Of more than 110,000 clones detected, 70% to 85% appear once; the ten largest clones hold approximately 6.5%. Material: peripheral blood. The source is a human donor in a cohort sampled during active COVID-19. Each CDR3 is given with its conserved first and last residue. Each record gives: D gene, J gene, clone size, V gene, CDR3 DNA, CDR3 protein. D genes are given only for firm matches. A clone size is listed for some rows: how often the clone was seen (once, few, many), or a class if it is expanded.

.,TRBJ1-2,once,TRBV19,TGTGCCAGTATTCCGACGGGGACAAGCTATGGCTACACCTTC,CASIPTGTSYGYTF
.,TRBJ1-1,once,TRBV11-1,TGTGCCAGCAGCTTAAGGGGGACGAACACTGAAGCTTTCTTT,CASSLRGTNTEAFF
.,TRBJ2-4,.,TRBV19,TGTGCCAGTAGTATAGCGGCGGGGTCGGTAAACATTCAGTACTTC,CASSIAAGSVNIQYF
.,TRBJ2-2,.,TRBV21-1,TGTGCCAGCAGCAAATCTCAGGGGATAACCGGGGAGCTGTTTTTT,CASSKSQGITGELFF
TRBD1,TRBJ1-1,few,TRBV6-2/TRBV6-3,TGTGCCAGCAGTTACTCGAGGCCAGGGGGCACTGAAGCTTTCTTT,CASSYSRPGGTEAFF
.,TRBJ2-3,.,TRBV7-3,TGTGCCAGCAGCTTAGGCGGAGTACAAGATACGCAGTATTTT,CASSLGGVQDTQYF
.,TRBJ2-2,.,TRBV6-5,TGTGCCAGCAGCCTAGGGGGTCCCGGGGAGCTGTTTTTT,CASSLGGPGELFF
TRBD2,TRBJ2-5,.,TRBV29-1,TGCAGCGTCGGCGGGGGGGCCCAAGAGACCCAGTACTTC,CSVGGGAQETQYF
.,TRBJ1-5,.,TRBV29-1,TGCAGCGTTGCCCCAGGGAGGGATCAGCCCCAGCATTTT,CSVAPGRDQPQHF
.,TRBJ1-1,once,TRBV28,TGTGCCAGCATAGGGGGGGGTCAAGGGTACACTGAAGCTTTCTTT,CASIGGGQGYTEAFF
.,TRBJ2-7,.,TRBV19,TGTGCCAGTAGTGACATGGCCTACGAGCAGTACTTC,CASSDMAYEQYF
TRBD2,TRBJ2-5,.,TRBV29-1,TGCAGCGTGCAAACTAGCGGGGGACAAGAGACCCAGTACTTC,CSVQTSGGQETQYF
.,TRBJ2-6,.,TRBV27,TGTGCCAGTCAAGTTCGGTCCTCTGGGGCCAACGTCCTGGCTTTC,CASQVRSSGANVLAF
.,TRBJ2-7,.,TRBV28,TGTGCCAGCAGTTCTTTCGGGGAGAAGCAGTACTTC,CASSSFGEKQYF
.,TRBJ1-4,.,TRBV27,TGTGCCAGCAGTTCCCCCATTGGGAGAGAGTGGAAACTGTTTTTT,CASSSPIGREWKLFF
.,TRBJ2-3,.,TRBV9,TGTGCCAGCAGCGTAGTGGGACTCCCGTCGGATACGCAGTATTTT,CASSVVGLPSDTQYF
.,TRBJ2-3,.,TRBV5-1,TGCGCCAGCAAGGTGGGCAGCCCTAGCACAGATACGCAGTATTTT,CASKVGSPSTDTQYF
.,TRBJ1-1,.,TRBV2,TGTGCCAGCAGTCGGGAGAGGAACACTGAAGCTTTCTTT,CASSRERNTEAFF
.,TRBJ2-2,.,TRBV7-9,TGTGCCAGCAGCTTCACAGGGTCCTCATACGGGGAGCTGTTTTTT,CASSFTGSSYGELFF
.,TRBJ2-7,.,TRBV4-1,TGCGCCAGCAGCCAAGATAGGCGAGAGGCAGTCTCCTACGAGCAGTACTTC,CASSQDRREAVSYEQYF
.,TRBJ1-5,.,TRBV15,TGTGCCACCAGCAGAGATCTAAACAGCAATCAGCCCCAGCATTTT,CATSRDLNSNQPQHF
TRBD2,TRBJ2-1,.,TRBV29-1,TGCAGCGTTGTAGGTCGGGGGGCCTACAATGAGCAGTTCTTC,CSVVGRGAYNEQFF
.,TRBJ2-1,.,TRBV18,TGTGCCAGCTCACCTGCGGTGGCAAAGGACAATGAGCAGTTCTTC,CASSPAVAKDNEQFF
.,TRBJ1-6,.,TRBV7-8,TGTGCCAGCAGCCCGGCGGGGGGCGTTAATTCACCCCTCCACTTT,CASSPAGGVNSPLHF
TRBD2,TRBJ2-7,.,TRBV5-4,TGTGCCAGCACCTCAGCCGGACTAGCGGGACACTACGAGCAGTACTTC,CASTSAGLAGHYEQYF
TRBD1,TRBJ1-5,.,TRBV27,TGTGCCAGCAGCCGATCGACAGGGGCGGCAGGGCAGCCCCAGCATTTT,CASSRSTGAAGQPQHF
.,TRBJ2-5,.,TRBV12-5,TGTGCTAGTGGTTTAGCCCCGTCCCAAGAGACCCAGTACTTC,CASGLAPSQETQYF
.,TRBJ2-1,.,TRBV13,TGTGCCAGCAGCTTAGAGGTTTTGGGCCGTTCCTACAATGAGCAGTTCTTC,CASSLEVLGRSYNEQFF
TRBD1,TRBJ2-3,.,TRBV5-6,TGTGCCAGCAACTTTGAACGGGACAGGAAGAAAGATACGCAGTATTTT,CASNFERDRKKDTQYF
TRBD2,TRBJ2-7,few,TRBV7-2,TGTGCCAGCAGCCTAGGCGGGGGGAGTTACGAGCAGTACTTC,CASSLGGGSYEQYF
TRBD2,TRBJ2-1,.,TRBV4-1,TGCGCCAGCAGCCAAGGACGGACTAGCGGGGGCAATGAGCAGTTCTTC,CASSQGRTSGGNEQFF
.,TRBJ2-5,.,TRBV11-3,TGTGCCAGCAGCTTAGGGTCATCAGGGCAAGAGACCCAGTACTTC,CASSLGSSGQETQYF
TRBD2,TRBJ2-5,.,TRBV5-6,TGTGCCAGCAGCGAGCAGGAGCGGGGGGGCCCGGAGACCCAGTACTTC,CASSEQERGGPETQYF
.,TRBJ2-3,.,TRBV9,TGTGCCAGCAGCGTAGGCCCCGAAGTAGCAGATACGCAGTATTTT,CASSVGPEVADTQYF
TRBD1,TRBJ1-4,.,TRBV7-8,TGTGCCAGCAGCTTCCGGGACAGGGACGAAAAACTGTTTTTT,CASSFRDRDEKLFF
TRBD2,TRBJ2-2,few,TRBV5-1,TGCGCCAGCGCTAGCGGGGCCGGGGAGCTGTTTTTT,CASASGAGELFF
.,TRBJ2-1,few,TRBV11-3,TGTGCCAGCAGCGCTAATAGCCCTTCCTACAATGAGCAGTTCTTC,CASSANSPSYNEQFF
.,TRBJ1-5,.,TRBV2,TGTGCCAGCAGTGCCTTCATAGAGAACCAGCCCCAGCATTTT,CASSAFIENQPQHF
.,TRBJ1-1,.,TRBV6-4,TGTGCCAGCAGTGTGACAGCGAACACTGAAGCTTTCTTT,CASSVTANTEAFF
.,TRBJ2-7,few,TRBV24-1,TGTGCCACCAGTGACAGGGCGTCCTACGAGCAGTACTTC,CATSDRASYEQYF
TRBD1,TRBJ2-5,.,TRBV6-1,TGTGCCACCGGGACAGGGTCGGAGACCCAGTACTTC,CATGTGSETQYF
TRBD2,TRBJ2-5,.,TRBV4-1,TGCGCCAGCAGCCAAGATACAGCTATTTCTCAGCGGGGGGTGGAGACCCAGTACTTC,CASSQDTAISQRGVETQYF
.,TRBJ1-3,.,TRBV6-5,TGTGCCAGCAGTTACCGGGGAGCTAATGGAAACACCATATATTTT,CASSYRGANGNTIYF
.,TRBJ2-2,.,TRBV5-4,TGTGCCAGCAGCTTCGATTCAGGGTACACCGGGGAGCTGTTTTTT,CASSFDSGYTGELFF
TRBD2,TRBJ2-5,.,TRBV12-3/TRBV12-4,TGTGCCAGCAAGCGGGGCCTGCAAGAGACCCAGTACTTC,CASKRGLQETQYF
.,TRBJ2-3,.,TRBV15,TGTGCCACCAGCGCCCGAAGGGGCGGCAAAGATACGCAGTATTTT,CATSARRGGKDTQYF
.,TRBJ1-2,.,TRBV24-1,TGTGCCACCAGCCTAACAGGGAATGATGGCTACACCTTC,CATSLTGNDGYTF
.,TRBJ2-3,.,TRBV2,TGTGCCAGCAGTGGCGGGAAGGGATGGGAGACAGATACGCAGTATTTT,CASSGGKGWETDTQYF
.,TRBJ2-7,.,TRBV7-8,TGTGCCAGCAGCTTGGCGGGTCCCCTTTACGAGCAGTACTTC,CASSLAGPLYEQYF
TRBD2,TRBJ2-5,.,TRBV4-1,TGCGCCAGCAGCCATTCCGGGACTAGCGGGGGGGGCCAAGAGACCCAGTACTTC,CASSHSGTSGGGQETQYF
TRBD2,TRBJ2-3,.,TRBV7-3,TGTGCCAGCAGCTTAAGAGGGCTAGCGGGGCCATCTAGCACAGATACGCAGTATTTT,CASSLRGLAGPSSTDTQYF
TRBD1,TRBJ1-1,.,TRBV14,TGTGCCAGCAGCCAGCGGACAGGGCGTAACACTGAAGCTTTCTTT,CASSQRTGRNTEAFF
.,TRBJ2-1,.,TRBV6-5,TGTGCCAGCAGTTACTCACCGCGGCCAGTGAATGAGCAGTTCTTC,CASSYSPRPVNEQFF
.,TRBJ1-1,.,TRBV6-5,TGTGCCACCTTGGGGCCCGGTTTATCTGAAGCTTTCTTT,CATLGPGLSEAFF
TRBD2,TRBJ2-1,.,TRBV7-2,TGTGCCAGCAGCTTAATTAGCGGGGATGAGCAGTTCTTC,CASSLISGDEQFF
.,TRBJ1-5,few,TRBV5-5,TGTGCCAGCAGCAGACGGGCCGCTGGAAACAGCGGGGTGGATCAGCCCCAGCATTTT,CASSRRAAGNSGVDQPQHF
TRBD2,TRBJ2-7,.,TRBV11-1,TGTGCCAGCAGCTTAGACGGGGGGGACTACGAGCAGTACTTC,CASSLDGGDYEQYF
.,TRBJ2-5,.,TRBV6-5,TGTGCCAGCAGTCCCGACTATCAAGAGACCCAGTACTTC,CASSPDYQETQYF